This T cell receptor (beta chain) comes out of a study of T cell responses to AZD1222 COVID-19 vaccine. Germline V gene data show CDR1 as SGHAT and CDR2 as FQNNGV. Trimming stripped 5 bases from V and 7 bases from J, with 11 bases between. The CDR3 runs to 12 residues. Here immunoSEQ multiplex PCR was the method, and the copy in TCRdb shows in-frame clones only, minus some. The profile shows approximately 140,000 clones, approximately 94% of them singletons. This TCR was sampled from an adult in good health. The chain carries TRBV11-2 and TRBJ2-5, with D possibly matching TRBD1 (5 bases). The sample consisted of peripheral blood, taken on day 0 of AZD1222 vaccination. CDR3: CASSEGVGTQYF. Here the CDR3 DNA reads TGTGCCAGCAGCGAAGGGGTTGGGACCCAGTACTTC.